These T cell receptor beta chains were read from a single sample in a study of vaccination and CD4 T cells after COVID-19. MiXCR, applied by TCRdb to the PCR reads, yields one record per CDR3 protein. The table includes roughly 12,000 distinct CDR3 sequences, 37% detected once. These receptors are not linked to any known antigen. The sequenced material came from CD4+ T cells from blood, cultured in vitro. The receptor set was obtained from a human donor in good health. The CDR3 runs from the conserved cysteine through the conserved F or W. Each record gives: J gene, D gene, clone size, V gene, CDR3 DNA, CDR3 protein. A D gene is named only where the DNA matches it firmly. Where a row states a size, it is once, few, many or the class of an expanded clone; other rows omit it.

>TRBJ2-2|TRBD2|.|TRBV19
TGTGCCAGTAGTATAGATTTGATCGCGGGAGAACCCGGGGAGCTGTTTTTT
CASSIDLIAGEPGELFF
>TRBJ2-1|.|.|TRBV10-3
TGTGCCATCAGTGACCCCCAGGGCGGGGATGAGCAGTTCTTC
CAISDPQGGDEQFF
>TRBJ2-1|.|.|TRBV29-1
TGCAGCGTTGAGTTGCGCAGGAATGAGCAGTTCTTC
CSVELRRNEQFF
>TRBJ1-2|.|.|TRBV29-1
TGCAGCGTTGACTACTATGGCTACACCTTC
CSVDYYGYTF
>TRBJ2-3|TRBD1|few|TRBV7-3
TGTGCCAGCAGCTTAAGGGGGACAGGGATGGCAGATACGCAGTATTTT
CASSLRGTGMADTQYF
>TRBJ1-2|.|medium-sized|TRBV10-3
TGTGCCACGCTAGGGACCAACTATGGCTACACCTTC
CATLGTNYGYTF
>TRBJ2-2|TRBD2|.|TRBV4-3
TGCGCCAGCAGCCAAGCCCGGACTAGCGGGAGTATGGGCACCGGGGAGCTGTTTTTT
CASSQARTSGSMGTGELFF
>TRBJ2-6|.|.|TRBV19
TGTGCCAGTACCCCGGGTCAGAGTTACTCTGGGGCCAACGTCCTGACTTTC
CASTPGQSYSGANVLTF
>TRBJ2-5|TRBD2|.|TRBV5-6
TGTGCCAGCAGCAAGGGGACTAGCGGGCTTAGAGGGCAAGAGACCCAGTACTTC
CASSKGTSGLRGQETQYF
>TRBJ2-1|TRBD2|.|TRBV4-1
TGCGCCAGCAGCCAAGTCAGACTAGCGGTCTACAATGAGCAGTTCTTC
CASSQVRLAVYNEQFF
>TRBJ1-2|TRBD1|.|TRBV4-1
TGCGCCAGCAGCCAGCCGGGGACAGGGACGGACTATGGCTACACCTTC
CASSQPGTGTDYGYTF
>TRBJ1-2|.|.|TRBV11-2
TGTGCCAGCAGCTTCGGGGGTAACTATGGCTACACCTTC
CASSFGGNYGYTF
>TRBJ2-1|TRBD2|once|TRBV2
TGTGCCAGCAGAGCCGGGACTAGCGGGAGTAATGAGCAGTTCTTC
CASRAGTSGSNEQFF
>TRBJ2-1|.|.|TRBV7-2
TGTGCCAGCAGCCTAACGGGACCCTCCTTGGGTGAGCAGTTCTTC
CASSLTGPSLGEQFF
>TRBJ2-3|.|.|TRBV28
TGTGCCAGCAGTTTATGGAGTAAGTCCTTACGGGAAGATACGCAGTATTTT
CASSLWSKSLREDTQYF
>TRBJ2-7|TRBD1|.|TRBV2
TGTGCCAGCAGTCGGACAGGGCCCGAGCAGTACTTC
CASSRTGPEQYF
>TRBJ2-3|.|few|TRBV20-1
TGCAGTGCTAGAGTTTGGGGCACAGATACGCAGTATTTT
CSARVWGTDTQYF
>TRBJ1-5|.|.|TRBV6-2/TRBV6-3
TGTGCCAGCAGTTACTCACTAGAGGGGTTGGATCCCAATCAGCCCCAGCATTTT
CASSYSLEGLDPNQPQHF
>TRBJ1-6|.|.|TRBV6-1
TGTGCCAGCAGCCCTACTCGAGATTCACCCCTCCACTTT
CASSPTRDSPLHF
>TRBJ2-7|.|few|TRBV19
TGTGCCAGTAGTATCGGTCAGGGTAACTACGAGCAGTACTTC
CASSIGQGNYEQYF
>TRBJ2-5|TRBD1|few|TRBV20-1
TGCAGTGCCCCGCAGGGGGCAAGAGAAGAGACCCAGTACTTC
CSAPQGAREETQYF
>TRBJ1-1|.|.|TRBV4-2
TGTGCCAGCAGCCAAGATTTGAACACTGAAGCTTTCTTT
CASSQDLNTEAFF
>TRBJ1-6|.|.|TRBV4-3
TGCGCCAGCAGCCAAGTTTCAGGGAAGGGTAATTCACCCCTCCACTTT
CASSQVSGKGNSPLHF
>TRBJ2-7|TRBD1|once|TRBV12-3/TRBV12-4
TGTGCCAGCAGTCCCGGACAGGTTCATTCCTACGAGCAGTACTTC
CASSPGQVHSYEQYF
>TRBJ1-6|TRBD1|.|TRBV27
TGTGCCAGCAGGGCAGGGGGCCTGGGGTATTCACCCCTCCACTTT
CASRAGGLGYSPLHF
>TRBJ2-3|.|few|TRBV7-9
TGTGCCAGCAGCCGGACGTTTCAGGGAAGCACAGATACGCAGTATTTT
CASSRTFQGSTDTQYF
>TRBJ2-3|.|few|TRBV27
TGTGCCAGCAGTTTAACCGCTGGGGGAGATACGCAGTATTTT
CASSLTAGGDTQYF
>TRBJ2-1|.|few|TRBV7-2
TGTGCCAGCAGGGCAGGGCTTAGCTCCTACAATGAGCAGTTCTTC
CASRAGLSSYNEQFF
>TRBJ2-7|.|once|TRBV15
TGTGCCACCAGCAGAGTGGGGTCCTCCTCCTACGAGCAGTACTTC
CATSRVGSSSYEQYF
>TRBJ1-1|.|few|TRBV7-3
TGTGCCAGCAGCCCAGGTCTATGGGGGAACACTGAAGCTTTCTTT
CASSPGLWGNTEAFF
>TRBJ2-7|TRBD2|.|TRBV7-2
TGTGCCAGCAGCTTAAGCCTAGCGGGAGGGCTCGAGCAGTACTTC
CASSLSLAGGLEQYF
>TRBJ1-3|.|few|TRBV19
TGTGCCAGTGAGGACCGTGGTGGAAACACCATATATTTT
CASEDRGGNTIYF
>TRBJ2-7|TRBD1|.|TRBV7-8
TGTGCCAGCAGCTGGAACAGGGGTCCCTACGAGCAGTACTTC
CASSWNRGPYEQYF
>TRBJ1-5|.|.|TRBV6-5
TGTGCCAGCAGTTCCGGGACGGTGAGCAATCAGCCCCAGCATTTT
CASSSGTVSNQPQHF
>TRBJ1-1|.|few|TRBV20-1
TGCAGTGCTAGTTCTCCGGGACACCGGGGCCGCACTGAAGCTTTCTTT
CSASSPGHRGRTEAFF
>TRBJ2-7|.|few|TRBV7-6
TGTGCCAGCAGCTTAGATCCGTACGAGCAGTACTTC
CASSLDPYEQYF
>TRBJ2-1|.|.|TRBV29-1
TGCAGCGTTGGGGCGGAGTCCTCCTACAATGAGCAGTTCTTC
CSVGAESSYNEQFF
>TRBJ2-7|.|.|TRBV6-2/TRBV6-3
TGTGCCAGCAGTTACTCGACCGACCTAGCTTCCTACGAGCAGTACTTC
CASSYSTDLASYEQYF
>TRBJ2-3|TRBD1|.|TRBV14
TGTGCCAGCAGCCCACAAAACCCTACCAGGGGGAGCACAGATACGCAGTATTTT
CASSPQNPTRGSTDTQYF
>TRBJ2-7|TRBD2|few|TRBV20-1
TGCAGTGCTAGACTACTAGCGGGGACTTACGAGCAGTACTTC
CSARLLAGTYEQYF
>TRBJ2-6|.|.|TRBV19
TGTGCCACCATGGCTTGGGGCCTGGGACCTGGGGCCAACGTCCTGACTTTC
CATMAWGLGPGANVLTF
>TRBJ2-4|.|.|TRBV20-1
TGCAGTGCTACAGACAACAAAAACATTCAGTACTTC
CSATDNKNIQYF
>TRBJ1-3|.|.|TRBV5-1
TGCGCCAGCAGCTTGGCCGCAGCCTCCTCTGGAAACACCATATATTTT
CASSLAAASSGNTIYF